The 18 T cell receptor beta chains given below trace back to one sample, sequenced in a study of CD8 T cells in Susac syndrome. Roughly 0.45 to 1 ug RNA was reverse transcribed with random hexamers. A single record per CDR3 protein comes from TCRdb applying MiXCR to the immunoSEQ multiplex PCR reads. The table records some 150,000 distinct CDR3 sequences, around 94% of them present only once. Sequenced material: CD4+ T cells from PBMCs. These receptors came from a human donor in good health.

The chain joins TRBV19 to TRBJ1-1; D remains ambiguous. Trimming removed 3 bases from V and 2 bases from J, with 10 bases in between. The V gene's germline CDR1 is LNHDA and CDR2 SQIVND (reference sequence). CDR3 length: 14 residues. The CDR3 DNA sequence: TGTGCCAGTAGTATTCTGGGCGACAACACTGAAGCTTTCTTT. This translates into CASSILGDNTEAFF. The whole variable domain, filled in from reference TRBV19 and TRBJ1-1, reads DGGITQSPKYLFRKEGQNVTLSCEQNLNHDAMYWYRQDPGQGLRLIYYSQIVNDFQKGDIAEGYSVSREKKESFPLTVTSAQKNPTAFYLCASSILGDNTEAFFGQGTRLTVV.

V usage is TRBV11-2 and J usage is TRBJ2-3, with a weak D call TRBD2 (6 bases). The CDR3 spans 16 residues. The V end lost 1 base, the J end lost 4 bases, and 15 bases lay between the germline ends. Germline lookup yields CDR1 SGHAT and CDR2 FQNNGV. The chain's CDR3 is CASSLVFGGVPDTQYF. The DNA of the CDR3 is TGTGCCAGCAGCTTAGTATTTGGCGGGGTGCCAGATACGCAGTATTTT.

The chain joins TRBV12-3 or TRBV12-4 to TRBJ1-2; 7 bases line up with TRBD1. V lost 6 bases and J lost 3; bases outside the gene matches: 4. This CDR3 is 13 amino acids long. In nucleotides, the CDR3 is TGTGCCAGCAGCAATACAGGGGACTATGGCTACACCTTC. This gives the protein CASSNTGDYGYTF.

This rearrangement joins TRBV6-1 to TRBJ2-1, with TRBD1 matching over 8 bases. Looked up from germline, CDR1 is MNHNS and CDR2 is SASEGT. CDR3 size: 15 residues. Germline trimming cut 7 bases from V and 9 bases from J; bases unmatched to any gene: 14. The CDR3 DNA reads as TGTGCCAGCATCCCATGGGGGACAGGTATTTTTGAGCAGTTCTTC. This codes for CASIPWGTGIFEQFF.

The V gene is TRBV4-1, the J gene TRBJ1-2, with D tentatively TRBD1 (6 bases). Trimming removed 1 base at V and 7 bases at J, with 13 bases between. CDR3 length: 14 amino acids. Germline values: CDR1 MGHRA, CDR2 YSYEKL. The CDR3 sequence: CASSQVPGVGGYTF. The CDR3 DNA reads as TGCGCCAGCAGCCAAGTCCCAGGGGTGGGTGGCTACACCTTC.

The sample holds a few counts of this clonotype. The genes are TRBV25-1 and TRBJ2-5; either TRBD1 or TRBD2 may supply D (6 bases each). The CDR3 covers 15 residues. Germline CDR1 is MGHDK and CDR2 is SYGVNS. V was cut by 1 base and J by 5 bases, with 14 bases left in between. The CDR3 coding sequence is TGTGCCAGCAGTGAATGGGCAGGGGAGGCGGAGACCCAGTACTTC. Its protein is CASSEWAGEAETQYF.

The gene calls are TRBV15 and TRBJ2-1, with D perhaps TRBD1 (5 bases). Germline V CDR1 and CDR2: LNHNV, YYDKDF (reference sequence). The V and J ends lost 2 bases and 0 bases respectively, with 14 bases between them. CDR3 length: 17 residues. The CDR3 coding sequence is TGTGCCACCAGCAGAATAACAGGACCCAGCTCCTACAATGAGCAGTTCTTC. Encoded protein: CATSRITGPSSYNEQFF.

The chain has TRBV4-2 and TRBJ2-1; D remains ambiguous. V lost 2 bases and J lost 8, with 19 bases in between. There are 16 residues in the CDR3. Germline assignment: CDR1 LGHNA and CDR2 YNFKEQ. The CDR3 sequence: CASSQLIGALVDEQFF. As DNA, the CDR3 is TGTGCCAGCAGCCAACTTATAGGAGCCCTGGTAGATGAGCAGTTCTTC.

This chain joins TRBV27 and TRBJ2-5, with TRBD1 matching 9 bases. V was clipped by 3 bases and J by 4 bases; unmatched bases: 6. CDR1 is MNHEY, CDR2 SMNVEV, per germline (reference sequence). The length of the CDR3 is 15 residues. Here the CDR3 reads CASSFGTGIGETQYF. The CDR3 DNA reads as TGTGCCAGCAGTTTCGGGACAGGGATAGGAGAGACCCAGTACTTC.

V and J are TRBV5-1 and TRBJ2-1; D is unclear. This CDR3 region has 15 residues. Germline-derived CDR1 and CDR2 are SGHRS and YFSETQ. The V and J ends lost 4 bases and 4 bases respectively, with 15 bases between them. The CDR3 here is CASSLLARDYNEQFF. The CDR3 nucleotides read TGCGCCAGCAGCCTTTTGGCTAGAGATTACAATGAGCAGTTCTTC.

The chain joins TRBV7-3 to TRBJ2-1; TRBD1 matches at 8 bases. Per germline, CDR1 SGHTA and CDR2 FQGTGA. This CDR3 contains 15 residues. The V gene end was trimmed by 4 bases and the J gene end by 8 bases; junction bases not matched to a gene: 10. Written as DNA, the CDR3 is TGTGCCAGCAGCTCGCCGGCGACAGGGGATTATGAGCAGTTCTTC. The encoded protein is CASSSPATGDYEQFF.

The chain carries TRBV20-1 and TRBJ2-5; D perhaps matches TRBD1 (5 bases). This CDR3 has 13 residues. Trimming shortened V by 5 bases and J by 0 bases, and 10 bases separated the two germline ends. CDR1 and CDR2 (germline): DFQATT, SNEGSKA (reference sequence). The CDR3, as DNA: TGCAGTGCTGCCGGACACAACCAAGAGACCCAGTACTTC. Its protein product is CSAAGHNQETQYF.

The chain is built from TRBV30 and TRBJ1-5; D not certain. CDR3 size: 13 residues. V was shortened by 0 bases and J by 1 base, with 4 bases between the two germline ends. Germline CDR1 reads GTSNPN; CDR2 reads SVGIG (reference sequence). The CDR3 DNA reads TGTGCCTGGAGTGTAGGAAGCAATCAGCCCCAGCATTTT. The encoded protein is CAWSVGSNQPQHF.

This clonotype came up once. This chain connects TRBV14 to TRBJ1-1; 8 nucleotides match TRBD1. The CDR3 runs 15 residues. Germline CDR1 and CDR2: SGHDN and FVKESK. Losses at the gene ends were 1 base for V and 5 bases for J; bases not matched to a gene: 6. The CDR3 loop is CASSQGTGRRTEAFF. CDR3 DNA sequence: TGTGCCAGCAGCCAAGGGACAGGGCGACGGACTGAAGCTTTCTTT.

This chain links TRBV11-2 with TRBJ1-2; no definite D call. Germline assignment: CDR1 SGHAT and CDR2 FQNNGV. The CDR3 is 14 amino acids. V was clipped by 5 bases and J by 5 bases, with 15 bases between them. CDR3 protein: CASSPRRIRYGYTF. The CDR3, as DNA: TGTGCCAGCAGCCCGAGGCGGATTCGGTATGGCTACACCTTC.

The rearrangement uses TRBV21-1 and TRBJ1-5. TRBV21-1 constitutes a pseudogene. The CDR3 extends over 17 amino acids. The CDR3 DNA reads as TGTGCCAGCAGCACCATCGGGTCCGGACGAAGCAATCAGCCCCAGCATTTT. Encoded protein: CASSTIGSGRSNQPQHF.

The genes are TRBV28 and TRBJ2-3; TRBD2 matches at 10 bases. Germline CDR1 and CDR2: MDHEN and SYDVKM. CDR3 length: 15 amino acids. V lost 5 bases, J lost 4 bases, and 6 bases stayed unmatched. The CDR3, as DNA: TGTGCCAGCAGTCCACTAGCGGGAACCGCAGATACGCAGTATTTT. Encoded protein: CASSPLAGTADTQYF.

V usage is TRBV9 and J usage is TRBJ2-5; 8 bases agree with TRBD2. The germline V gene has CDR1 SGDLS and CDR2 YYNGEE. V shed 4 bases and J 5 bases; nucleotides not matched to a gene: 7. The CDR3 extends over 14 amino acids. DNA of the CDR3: TGTGCCAGCAGCATCACGGGAGGGTCGGAGACCCAGTACTTC. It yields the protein CASSITGGSETQYF.